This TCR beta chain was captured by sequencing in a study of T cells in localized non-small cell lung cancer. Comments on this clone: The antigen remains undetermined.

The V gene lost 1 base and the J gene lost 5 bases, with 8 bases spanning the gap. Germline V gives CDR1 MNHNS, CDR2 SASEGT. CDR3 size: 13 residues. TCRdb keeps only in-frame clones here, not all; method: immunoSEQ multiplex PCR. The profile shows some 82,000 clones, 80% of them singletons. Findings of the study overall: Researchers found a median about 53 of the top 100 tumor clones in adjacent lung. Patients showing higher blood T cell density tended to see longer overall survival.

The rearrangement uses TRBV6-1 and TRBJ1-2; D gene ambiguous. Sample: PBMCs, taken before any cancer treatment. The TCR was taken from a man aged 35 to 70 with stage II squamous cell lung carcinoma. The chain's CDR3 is CASSEVTHYGYTF. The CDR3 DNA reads TGTGCCAGCAGTGAAGTCACACATTATGGCTACACCTTC.